This TCR beta chain was recovered during a study of blood T cell repertoires in COVID-19. Turning to the study itself: Donors in the United States, Italy and Spain gave samples during acute or convalescent COVID-19.

This CDR3 has 14 residues. Germline values: CDR1 GTSNPN, CDR2 SVGIG (reference sequence). Trimming cost V 5 bases and J 0 bases; bases outside gene matches: 3. Some clones are missing from TCRdb's copy, which holds only in-frame ones; the method was immunoSEQ multiplex PCR. Here the sample spans 70,000 or so clones, roughly nine tenths being singletons. The clonotype comes from a woman aged 18 to 35 with acute or convalescent COVID-19. The chain uses TRBV30 and TRBJ2-1; 8 bases match TRBD1. The specimen was peripheral blood. CDR3 nucleotides: TGTGCCTGGGGACAGGGCGACTCCTACAATGAGCAGTTCTTC. Translation gives CAWGQGDSYNEQFF.